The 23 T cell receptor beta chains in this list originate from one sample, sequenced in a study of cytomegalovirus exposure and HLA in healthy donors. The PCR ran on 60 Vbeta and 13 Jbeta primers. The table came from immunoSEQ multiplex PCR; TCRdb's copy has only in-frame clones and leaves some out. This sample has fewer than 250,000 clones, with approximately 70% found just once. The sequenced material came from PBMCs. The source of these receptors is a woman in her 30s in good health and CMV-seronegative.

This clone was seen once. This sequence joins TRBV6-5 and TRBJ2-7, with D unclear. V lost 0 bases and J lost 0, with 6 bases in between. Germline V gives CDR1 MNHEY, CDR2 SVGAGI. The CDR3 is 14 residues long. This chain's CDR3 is CASSYSADSYEQYF. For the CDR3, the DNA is TGTGCCAGCAGTTACTCGGCGGACTCCTACGAGCAGTACTTC.

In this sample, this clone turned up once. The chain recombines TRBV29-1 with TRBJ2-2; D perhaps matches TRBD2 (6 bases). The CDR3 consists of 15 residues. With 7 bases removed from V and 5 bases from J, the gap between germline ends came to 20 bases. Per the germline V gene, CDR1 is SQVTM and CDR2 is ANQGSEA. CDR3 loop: CSALEASSGTGELFF. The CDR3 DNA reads TGCAGCGCCCTGGAAGCGTCAAGCGGGACCGGGGAGCTGTTTTTT.

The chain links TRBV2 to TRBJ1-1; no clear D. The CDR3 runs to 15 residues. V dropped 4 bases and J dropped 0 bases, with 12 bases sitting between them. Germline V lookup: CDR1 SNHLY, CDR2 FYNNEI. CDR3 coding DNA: TGTGCCAGCAGTGTCATGTCAGACATGAACACTGAAGCTTTCTTT. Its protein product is CASSVMSDMNTEAFF.

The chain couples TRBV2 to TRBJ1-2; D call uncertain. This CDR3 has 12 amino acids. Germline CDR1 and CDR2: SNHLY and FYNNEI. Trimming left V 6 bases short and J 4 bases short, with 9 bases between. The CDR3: CASRESGYGYTF. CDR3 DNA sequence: TGTGCCAGCAGGGAAAGCGGCTATGGCTACACCTTC.

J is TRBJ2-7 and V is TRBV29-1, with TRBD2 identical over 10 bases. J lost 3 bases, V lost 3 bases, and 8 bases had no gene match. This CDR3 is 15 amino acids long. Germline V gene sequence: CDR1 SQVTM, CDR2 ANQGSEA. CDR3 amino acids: CSVEDGLAGDYEQYF. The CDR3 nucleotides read TGCAGCGTTGAGGATGGCCTAGCGGGAGACTACGAGCAGTACTTC.

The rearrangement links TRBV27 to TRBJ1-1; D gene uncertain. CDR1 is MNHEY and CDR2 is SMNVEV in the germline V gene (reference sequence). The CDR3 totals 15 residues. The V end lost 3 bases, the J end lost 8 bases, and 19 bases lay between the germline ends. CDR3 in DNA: TGTGCCAGCAGTTTCGGTTCGCTTTCCCTGTCCGAAGCTTTCTTT. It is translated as CASSFGSLSLSEAFF.

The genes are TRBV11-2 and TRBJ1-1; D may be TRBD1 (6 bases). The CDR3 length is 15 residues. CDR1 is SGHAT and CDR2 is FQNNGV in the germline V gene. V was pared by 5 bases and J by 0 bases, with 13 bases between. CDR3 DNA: TGTGCCAGCAGCCCCGGGGACATCATGAACACTGAAGCTTTCTTT. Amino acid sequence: CASSPGDIMNTEAFF.

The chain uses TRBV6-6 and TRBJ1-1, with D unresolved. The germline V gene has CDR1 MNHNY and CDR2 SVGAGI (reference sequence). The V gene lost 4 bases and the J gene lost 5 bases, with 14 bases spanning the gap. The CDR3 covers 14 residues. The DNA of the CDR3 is TGTGCCAGCAGTTCGGGTGACCGGAGGACTGAAGCTTTCTTT. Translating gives CASSSGDRRTEAFF.

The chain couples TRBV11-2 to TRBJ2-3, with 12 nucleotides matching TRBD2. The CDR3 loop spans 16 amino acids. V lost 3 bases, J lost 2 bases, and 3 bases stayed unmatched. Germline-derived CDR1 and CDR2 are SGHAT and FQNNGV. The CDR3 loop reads CASSFTSGGPTDTQYF. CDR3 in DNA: TGTGCCAGCAGCTTTACTAGCGGGGGGCCCACAGATACGCAGTATTTT.

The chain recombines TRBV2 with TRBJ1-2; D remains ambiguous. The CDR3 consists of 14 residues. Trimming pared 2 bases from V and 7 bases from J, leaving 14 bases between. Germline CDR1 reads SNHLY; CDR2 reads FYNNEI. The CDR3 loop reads CASSEWTRNTGYTF. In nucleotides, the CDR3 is TGTGCCAGCAGTGAATGGACTAGGAATACTGGCTACACCTTC.

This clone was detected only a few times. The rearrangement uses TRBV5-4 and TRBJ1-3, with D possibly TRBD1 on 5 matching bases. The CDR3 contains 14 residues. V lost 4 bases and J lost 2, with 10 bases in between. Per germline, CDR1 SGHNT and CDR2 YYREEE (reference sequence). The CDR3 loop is CASSPGETGNTIYF. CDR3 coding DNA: TGTGCCAGCAGCCCGGGGGAGACTGGAAACACCATATATTTT. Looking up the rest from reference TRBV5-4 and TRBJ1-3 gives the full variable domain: ETGVTQSPTHLIKTRGQQVTLRCSSQSGHNTVSWYQQALGQGPQFIFQYYREEENGRGNFPPRFSGLQFPNYSSELNVNALELDDSALYLCASSPGETGNTIYFGEGSWLTVV.

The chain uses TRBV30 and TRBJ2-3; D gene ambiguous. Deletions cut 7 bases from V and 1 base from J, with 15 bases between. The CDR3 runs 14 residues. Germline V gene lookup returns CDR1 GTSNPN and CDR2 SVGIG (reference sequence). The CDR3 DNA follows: TGTGCCTTCTCCCGAGACTCTGGCACAGATACGCAGTATTTT. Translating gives CAFSRDSGTDTQYF.

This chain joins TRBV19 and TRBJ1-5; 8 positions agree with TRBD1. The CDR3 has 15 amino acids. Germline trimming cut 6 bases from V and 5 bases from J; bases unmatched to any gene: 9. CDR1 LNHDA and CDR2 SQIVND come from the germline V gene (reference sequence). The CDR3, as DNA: TGTGCCAGTAGGCCCGGGACAGGATCATATCAGCCCCAGCATTTT. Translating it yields CASRPGTGSYQPQHF.

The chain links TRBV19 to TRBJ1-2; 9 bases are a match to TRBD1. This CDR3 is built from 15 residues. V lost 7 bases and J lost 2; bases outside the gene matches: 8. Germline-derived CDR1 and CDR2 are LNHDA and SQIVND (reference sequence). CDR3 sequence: CASTGTGTVNYGYTF. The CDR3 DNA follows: TGTGCCAGTACCGGGACAGGGACTGTCAACTATGGCTACACCTTC.

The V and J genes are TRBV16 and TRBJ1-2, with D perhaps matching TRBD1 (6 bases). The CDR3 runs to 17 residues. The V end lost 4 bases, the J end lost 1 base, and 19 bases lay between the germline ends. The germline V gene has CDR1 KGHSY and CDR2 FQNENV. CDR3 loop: CASSPRTVAQLNYGYTF. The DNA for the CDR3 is TGTGCCAGCAGCCCGCGGACAGTCGCCCAACTTAACTATGGCTACACCTTC.

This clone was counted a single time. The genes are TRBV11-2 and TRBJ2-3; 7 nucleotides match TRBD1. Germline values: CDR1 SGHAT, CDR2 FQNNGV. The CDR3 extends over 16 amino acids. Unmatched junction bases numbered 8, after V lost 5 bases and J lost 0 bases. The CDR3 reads CASSPTGTVSTDTQYF. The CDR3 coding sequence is TGTGCCAGCAGCCCGACCGGGACAGTTAGCACAGATACGCAGTATTTT.

CDR3 region: CASSAQGDSPLHF. In DNA form, the CDR3 reads TGTGCCAGCAGTGCACAGGGAGATTCACCCCTCCACTTT. This chain uses TRBV2 with TRBJ1-6; maybe TRBD1 (6 bases). V was trimmed by 4 bases and J by 8 bases, leaving 9 bases between them. CDR1 and CDR2 (germline): SNHLY, FYNNEI. CDR3 length: 13 amino acids.

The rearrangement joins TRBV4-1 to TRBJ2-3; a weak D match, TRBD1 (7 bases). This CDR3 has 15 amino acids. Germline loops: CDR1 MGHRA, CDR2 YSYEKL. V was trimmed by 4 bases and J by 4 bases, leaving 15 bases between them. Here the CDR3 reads CASSLQGGHPDTQYF. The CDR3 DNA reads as TGCGCCAGCAGCCTTCAGGGGGGTCACCCAGATACGCAGTATTTT.

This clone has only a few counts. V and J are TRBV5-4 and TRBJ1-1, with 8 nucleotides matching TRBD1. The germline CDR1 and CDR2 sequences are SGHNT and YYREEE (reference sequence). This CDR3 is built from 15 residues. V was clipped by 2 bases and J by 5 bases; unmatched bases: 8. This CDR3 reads CASSFPQGAGTEAFF. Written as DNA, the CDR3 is TGTGCCAGCAGCTTCCCGCAGGGGGCTGGGACTGAAGCTTTCTTT.

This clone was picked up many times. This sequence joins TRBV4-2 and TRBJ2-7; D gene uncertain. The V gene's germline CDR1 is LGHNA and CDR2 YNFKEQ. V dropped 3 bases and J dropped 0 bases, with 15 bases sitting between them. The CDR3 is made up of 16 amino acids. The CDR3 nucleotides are TGTGCCAGCAGCCACCCCGACACGGCTTCCTCCTACGAGCAGTACTTC. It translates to CASSHPDTASSYEQYF.

The CDR3 DNA reads TGTGCCTGGAGTGTATCGGGGACAGGGGGCTATCAGCCCCAGCATTTT. Translated, it gives CAWSVSGTGGYQPQHF. The rearrangement joins TRBV30 to TRBJ1-5; 12 positions agree with TRBD1. With V trimmed by 0 bases and J by 5 bases, 5 bases remained unmatched. The germline V gene encodes CDR1 GTSNPN and CDR2 SVGIG (reference sequence). This CDR3 contains 16 residues.

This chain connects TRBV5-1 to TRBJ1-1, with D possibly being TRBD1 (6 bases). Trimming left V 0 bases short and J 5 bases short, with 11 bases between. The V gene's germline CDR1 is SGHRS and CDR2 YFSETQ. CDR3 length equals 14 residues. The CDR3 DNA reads TGCGCCAGCAGCTTGGAACAGGGAAGAACTGAAGCTTTCTTT. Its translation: CASSLEQGRTEAFF.

In DNA, the CDR3 is TGTGCCAGCAGCGAAGCTAGCGGGGGTTTTCTTGAGCAGTTCTTC. Its translation: CASSEASGGFLEQFF. This chain joins TRBV7-9 and TRBJ2-1; 10 bases fit TRBD2. Germline-derived CDR1 and CDR2 are SEHNR and FQNEAQ (reference sequence). J was trimmed by 9 bases and V by 5 bases; bases with no gene match: 10. The CDR3 has 15 amino acids.